This entry concerns a single T cell receptor (beta chain). The sample belongs to a study of monozygotic twins with inflammatory bowel disease. The UMIs carried a 6-nucleotide sample barcode, and they were added by template switching. TCRdb re-called the 5' RACE reads; one entry per CDR3 protein, DNA not given. The sample table includes under 200,000 distinct CDR3 sequences. Germline V gene lookup returns CDR1 DFQATT and CDR2 SNEGSKA (reference sequence). CDR3 length: 13 residues. This chain joins TRBV20-1 and TRBJ1-5; TCRdb designates TRBD1, a call that cannot be tested without DNA. Sequences were obtained from blood. The receptor's source is a human donor with ulcerative colitis or Crohn's disease, or a healthy co-twin of an affected twin (not recorded which). The CDR3 spells CSASPGQNQPQHF.